This T cell receptor beta chain was profiled in a study of blood T cells in healthy people across ages. The germline gives CDR1 MNHEY, CDR2 SVGAGI. The CDR3 runs 13 residues. Primers used in a second PCR of roughly 6 to 12 cycles were a sample-barcoded 5' primer and a J-beta primer mix. Each cDNA molecule was tagged by a template-switch adaptor with 12 random nucleotides. TCRdb re-analysed the 5' RACE reads in MiXCR, keeping a single row per CDR3 protein. Counted here are hundreds of thousands of distinct CDR3 sequences, under 25% occurring once; the ten biggest clones make up around 3.4%. This clonotype occurred a few times.

The chain links TRBV6-5 to TRBJ2-5, with 8 bases identical to TRBD2. The J call is doubtful: the DNA matches TRBJ2-1 better. Sequenced: blood. This TCR came from a man in his 70s in good health. CDR3 sequence (DNA): TGTGCCAGCACCGGGGGGGCTGGGGGTGAGCAGTTCTTC. As protein: CASTGGAGGEQFF.